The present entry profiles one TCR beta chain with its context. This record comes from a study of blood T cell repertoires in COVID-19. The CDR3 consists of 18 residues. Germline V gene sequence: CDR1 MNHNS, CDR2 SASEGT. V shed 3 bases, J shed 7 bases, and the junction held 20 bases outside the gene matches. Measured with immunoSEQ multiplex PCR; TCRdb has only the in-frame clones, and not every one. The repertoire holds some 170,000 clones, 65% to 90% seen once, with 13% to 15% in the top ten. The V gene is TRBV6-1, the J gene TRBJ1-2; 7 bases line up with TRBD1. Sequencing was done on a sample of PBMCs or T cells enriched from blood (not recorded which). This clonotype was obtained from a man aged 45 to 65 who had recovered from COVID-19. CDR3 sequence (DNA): TGTGCCAGCAGTGAGTCCGCGACAGGGTTATCCCAATCGGGTGGCTACACCTTC. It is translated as CASSESATGLSQSGGYTF.